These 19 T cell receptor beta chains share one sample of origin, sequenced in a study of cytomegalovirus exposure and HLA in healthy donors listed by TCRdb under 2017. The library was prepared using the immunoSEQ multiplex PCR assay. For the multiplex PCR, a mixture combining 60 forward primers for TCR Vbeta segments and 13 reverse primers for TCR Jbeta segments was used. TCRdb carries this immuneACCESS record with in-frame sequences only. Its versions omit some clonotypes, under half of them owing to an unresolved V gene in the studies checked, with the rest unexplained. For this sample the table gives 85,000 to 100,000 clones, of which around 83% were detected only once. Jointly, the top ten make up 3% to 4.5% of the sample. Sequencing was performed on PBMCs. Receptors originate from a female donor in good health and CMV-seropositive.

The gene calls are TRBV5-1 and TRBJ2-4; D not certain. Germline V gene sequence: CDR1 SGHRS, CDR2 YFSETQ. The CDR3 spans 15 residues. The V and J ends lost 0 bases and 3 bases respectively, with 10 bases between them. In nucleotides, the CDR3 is TGCGCCAGCAGCTTGGTGGGCACGGACAAAAACATTCAGTACTTC. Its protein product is CASSLVGTDKNIQYF. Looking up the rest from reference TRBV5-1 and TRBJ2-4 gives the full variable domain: KAGVTQTPRYLIKTRGQQVTLSCSPISGHRSVSWYQQTPGQGLQFLFEYFSETQRNKGNFPGRFSGRQFSNSRSEMNVSTLELGDSALYLCASSLVGTDKNIQYFGAGTRLSVL.

CDR3 protein: CASSTPRDSYGYTF. The CDR3 DNA is TGTGCCAGTAGTACCCCCCGGGACAGCTATGGCTACACCTTC. The rearrangement uses TRBV19 and TRBJ1-2; 7 positions match TRBD1. V was pared by 4 bases and J by 4 bases, with 6 bases of the junction left unmatched. In germline, CDR1 is LNHDA, CDR2 SQIVND (reference sequence). CDR3 length: 14 residues.

The CDR3 coding sequence is TGCGCCAGCAGCCAAGTCGGGACAGCCTATGGCTACACCTTC. This encodes CASSQVGTAYGYTF. The rearrangement links TRBV4-1 to TRBJ1-2; 7 bases agree with TRBD1. The germline V gene encodes CDR1 MGHRA and CDR2 YSYEKL. V shed 1 base, J shed 4 bases, and the junction held 3 bases outside the gene matches. The CDR3 is made up of 14 amino acids.

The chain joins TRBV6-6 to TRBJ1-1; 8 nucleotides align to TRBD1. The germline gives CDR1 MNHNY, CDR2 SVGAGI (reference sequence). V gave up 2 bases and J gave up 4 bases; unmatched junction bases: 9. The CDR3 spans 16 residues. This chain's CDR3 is CASSYPDRGGGTEAFF. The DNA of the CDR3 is TGTGCCAGCAGTTACCCCGACAGGGGAGGGGGCACTGAAGCTTTCTTT.

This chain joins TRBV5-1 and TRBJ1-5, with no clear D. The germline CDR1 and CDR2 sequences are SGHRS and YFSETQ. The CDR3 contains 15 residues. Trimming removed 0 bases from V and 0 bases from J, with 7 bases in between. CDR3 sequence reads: CASSLGQYSNQPQHF. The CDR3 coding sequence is TGCGCCAGCAGCTTGGGGCAGTATAGCAATCAGCCCCAGCATTTT.

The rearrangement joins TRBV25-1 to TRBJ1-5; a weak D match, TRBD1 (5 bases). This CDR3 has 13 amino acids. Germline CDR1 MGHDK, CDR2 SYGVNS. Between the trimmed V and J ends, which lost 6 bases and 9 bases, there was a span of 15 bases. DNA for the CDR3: TGTGCCAGCAGCCCGCCGGACGACAGGCCCCAGCATTTT. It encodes CASSPPDDRPQHF.

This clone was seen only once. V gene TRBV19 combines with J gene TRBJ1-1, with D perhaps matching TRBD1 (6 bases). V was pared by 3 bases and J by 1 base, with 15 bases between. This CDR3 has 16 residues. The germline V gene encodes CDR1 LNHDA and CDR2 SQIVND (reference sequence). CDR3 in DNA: TGTGCCAGTAGTATGGGGGGGGGCCGTGGGAACACTGAAGCTTTCTTT. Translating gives CASSMGGGRGNTEAFF.

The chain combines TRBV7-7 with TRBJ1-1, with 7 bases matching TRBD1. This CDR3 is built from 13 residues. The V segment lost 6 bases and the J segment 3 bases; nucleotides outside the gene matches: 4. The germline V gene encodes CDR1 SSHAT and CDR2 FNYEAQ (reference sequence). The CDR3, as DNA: TGTGCCAGCAGTTTCGACAGGGACACTGAAGCTTTCTTT. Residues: CASSFDRDTEAFF. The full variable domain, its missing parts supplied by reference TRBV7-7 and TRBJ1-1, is GAGVSQSPRYKVTKRGQDVTLRCDPISSHATLYWYQQALGQGPEFLTYFNYEAQPDKSGLPSDRFSAERPEGSISTLTIQRTEQRDSAMYRCASSFDRDTEAFFGQGTRLTVV.

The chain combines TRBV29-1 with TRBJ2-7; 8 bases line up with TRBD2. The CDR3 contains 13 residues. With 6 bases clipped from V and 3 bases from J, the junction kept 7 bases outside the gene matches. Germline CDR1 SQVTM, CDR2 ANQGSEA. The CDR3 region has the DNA TGCAGCGTGGCCCCCGGGGGGGGCTACGAGCAGTACTTC. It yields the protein CSVAPGGGYEQYF.

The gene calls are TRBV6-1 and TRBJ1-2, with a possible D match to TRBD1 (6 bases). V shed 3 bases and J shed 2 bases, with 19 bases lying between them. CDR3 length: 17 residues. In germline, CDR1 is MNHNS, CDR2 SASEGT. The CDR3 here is CASSDPLYRDLNYGYTF. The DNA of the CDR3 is TGTGCCAGCAGTGATCCCTTATACAGGGATTTAAACTATGGCTACACCTTC.

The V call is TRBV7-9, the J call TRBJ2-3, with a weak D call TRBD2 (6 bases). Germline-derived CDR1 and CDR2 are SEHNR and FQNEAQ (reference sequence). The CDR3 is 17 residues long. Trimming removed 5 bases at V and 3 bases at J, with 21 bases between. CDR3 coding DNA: TGTGCCAGCAGCCCTACCTCCGCGGGGCGACCGACAGATACGCAGTATTTT. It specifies CASSPTSAGRPTDTQYF.

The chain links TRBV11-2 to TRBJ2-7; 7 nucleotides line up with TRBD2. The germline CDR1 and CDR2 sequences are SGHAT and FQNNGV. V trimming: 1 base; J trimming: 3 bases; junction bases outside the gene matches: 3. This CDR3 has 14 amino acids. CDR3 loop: CASSLGGEGYEQYF. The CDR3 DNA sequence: TGTGCCAGCAGCTTAGGAGGGGAGGGCTACGAGCAGTACTTC.

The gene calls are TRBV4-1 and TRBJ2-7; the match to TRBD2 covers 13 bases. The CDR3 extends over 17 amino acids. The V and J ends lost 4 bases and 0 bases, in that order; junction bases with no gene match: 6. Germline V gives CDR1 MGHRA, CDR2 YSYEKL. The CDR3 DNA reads TGCGCCAGCAGCCGAACTAGCGGGGGGGAATTCTCCTACGAGCAGTACTTC. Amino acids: CASSRTSGGEFSYEQYF.

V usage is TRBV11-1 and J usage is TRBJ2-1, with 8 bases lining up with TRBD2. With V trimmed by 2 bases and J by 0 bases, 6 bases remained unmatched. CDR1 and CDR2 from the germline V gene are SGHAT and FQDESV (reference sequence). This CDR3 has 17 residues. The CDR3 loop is CASSLRPSGSSYNEQFF. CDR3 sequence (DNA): TGTGCCAGCAGCTTAAGGCCGAGCGGGAGCTCCTACAATGAGCAGTTCTTC.

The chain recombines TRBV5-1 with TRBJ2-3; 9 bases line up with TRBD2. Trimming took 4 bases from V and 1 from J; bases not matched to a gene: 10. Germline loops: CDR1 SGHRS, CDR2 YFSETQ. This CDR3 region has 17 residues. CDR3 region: CASSPVGGGAGTDTQYF. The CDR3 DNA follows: TGCGCCAGCAGCCCCGTGGGCGGGGGGGCGGGCACAGATACGCAGTATTTT.

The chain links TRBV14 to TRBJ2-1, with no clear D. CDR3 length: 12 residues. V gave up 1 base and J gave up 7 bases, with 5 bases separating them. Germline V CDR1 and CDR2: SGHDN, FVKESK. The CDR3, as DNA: TGTGCCAGCAGCCAAGGGCGGAATGAGCAGTTCTTC. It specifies CASSQGRNEQFF.

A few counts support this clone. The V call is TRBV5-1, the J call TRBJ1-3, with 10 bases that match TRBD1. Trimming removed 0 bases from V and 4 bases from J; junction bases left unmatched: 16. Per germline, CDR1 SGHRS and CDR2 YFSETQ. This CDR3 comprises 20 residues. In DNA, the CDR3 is TGCGCCAGCAGCTTGGAACATCCGGGACAGGGGTTTGATGGCGGAAACACCATATATTTT. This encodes CASSLEHPGQGFDGGNTIYF.

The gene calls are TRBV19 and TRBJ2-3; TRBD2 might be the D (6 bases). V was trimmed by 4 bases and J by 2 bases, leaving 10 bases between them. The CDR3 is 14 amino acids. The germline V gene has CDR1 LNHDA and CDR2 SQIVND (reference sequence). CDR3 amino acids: CASSRTTFTDTQYF. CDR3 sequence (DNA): TGTGCCAGTAGTAGGACTACCTTCACAGATACGCAGTATTTT.

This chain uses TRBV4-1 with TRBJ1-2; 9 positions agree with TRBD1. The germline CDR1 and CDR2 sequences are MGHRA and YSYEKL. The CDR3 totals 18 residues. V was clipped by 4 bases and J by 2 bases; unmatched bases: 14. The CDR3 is CASSRGQGEASRNYGYTF. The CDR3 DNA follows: TGCGCCAGCAGCCGGGGACAGGGAGAAGCCTCCAGAAACTATGGCTACACCTTC.